A single sample gave rise to the 21 T cell receptor beta chains below, sequenced in a study of T cells in localized non-small cell lung cancer. Sequenced by immunoSEQ multiplex PCR; TCRdb stores in-frame clones only, minus some. The repertoire consists of 30,000 to 40,000 clones, with roughly 90% occurring once and the leading ten covering around 3.9%. Here the sequenced sample was peripheral blood, taken before any cancer treatment. The receptor source for this set is a man aged 40-75 years with stage I lung adenocarcinoma.

The genes are TRBV18 and TRBJ1-1; D is perhaps TRBD1 (5 bases). From germline, CDR1 is KGHSH and CDR2 LQKENI. Trimming cost V 3 bases and J 8 bases, with 13 bases left between them. CDR3 length: 13 amino acids. CDR3 region: CASSPPLDSEAFF. The CDR3 bases are TGTGCCAGCTCACCCCCTCTAGACAGCGAAGCTTTCTTT.

The V call is TRBV7-9, the J call TRBJ1-2; TRBD1 might be the D (6 bases). The V end was cut by 1 base, the J end by 4 bases, with 13 bases between. This CDR3 is 15 amino acids long. The V gene's germline CDR1 is SEHNR and CDR2 FQNEAQ (reference sequence). CDR3 region: CASSLGNRAAYGYTF. CDR3 DNA: TGTGCCAGCAGCTTAGGGAACAGGGCCGCCTATGGCTACACCTTC.

This chain joins TRBV5-1 and TRBJ2-5, with 7 nucleotides matching TRBD1. V shed 3 bases and J 0 bases; nucleotides not matched to a gene: 5. CDR1 is SGHRS, CDR2 YFSETQ, per germline. This CDR3 has 15 residues. This chain's CDR3 is CASSSPTGNQETQYF. The CDR3 region has the DNA TGCGCCAGCAGCTCGCCGACAGGGAACCAAGAGACCCAGTACTTC.

This clone was found once. The rearrangement uses TRBV11-3 and TRBJ2-7; no clear D gene. V was shortened by 0 bases and J by 5 bases, with 5 bases between the two germline ends. There are 12 residues in the CDR3. Per the germline V gene, CDR1 is SGHNT and CDR2 is YENEEA. The CDR3 nucleotides are TGTGCCAGCAGCTTAGATAGCCACGAGCAGTACTTC. Protein product: CASSLDSHEQYF.

This sequence joins TRBV15 and TRBJ2-6; D is ambiguous. V lost 4 bases, J lost 0 bases, and 4 bases lay in between. Looked up from germline, CDR1 is LNHNV and CDR2 is YYDKDF (reference sequence). The length of the CDR3 is 14 residues. Written as DNA, the CDR3 is TGTGCCACCAGCACAGACTCTGGGGCCAACGTCCTGACTTTC. Amino acids: CATSTDSGANVLTF. Full variable domain (remainder filled in from reference TRBV15 and TRBJ2-6): DAMVIQNPRYQVTQFGKPVTLSCSQTLNHNVMYWYQQKSSQAPKLLFHYYDKDFNNEADTPDNFQSRRPNTSFCFLDIRSPGLGDTAMYLCATSTDSGANVLTFGAGSRLTVL.

This chain joins TRBV10-2 and TRBJ1-2; D unresolved. CDR3 length: 17 amino acids. Germline CDR1 and CDR2: WSHSY and SAAADI. Trimming removed 3 bases from V and 0 bases from J, with 17 bases in between. The CDR3 region is CASSDIRKVNANYGYTF. DNA of the CDR3: TGCGCCAGCAGTGACATCCGAAAGGTGAATGCTAACTATGGCTACACCTTC.

The rearrangement uses TRBV18 and TRBJ1-3, with unresolved D. Trimming stripped 2 bases from V and 7 bases from J, with 12 bases between. This CDR3 is built from 14 residues. Germline V lookup: CDR1 KGHSH, CDR2 LQKENI. The CDR3 bases are TGTGCCAGCTCACCAAGAGAGGGTCTGAACACCATATATTTT. Translating gives CASSPREGLNTIYF. Full variable domain (missing parts from reference TRBV18 and TRBJ1-3): NAGVMQNPRHLVRRRGQEARLRCSPMKGHSHVYWYRQLPEEGLKFMVYLQKENIIDESGMPKERFSAEFPKEGPSILRIQQVVRGDSAAYFCASSPREGLNTIYFGEGSWLTVV.

This clone was detected a few times. The rearrangement uses TRBV5-1 and TRBJ2-6; D is unclear. V gave up 2 bases and J gave up 0 bases, with 15 bases separating them. This CDR3 spans 18 amino acids. CDR1 SGHRS and CDR2 YFSETQ come from the germline V gene. The CDR3 region is CASSFWAVFLSGANVLTF. In DNA, the CDR3 is TGCGCCAGCAGCTTTTGGGCAGTTTTCCTCTCTGGGGCCAACGTCCTGACTTTC.

This chain joins TRBV5-1 and TRBJ2-3; D might be TRBD2 (6 bases). Per germline, CDR1 SGHRS and CDR2 YFSETQ. With 5 bases removed from V and 0 bases from J, the gap between germline ends came to 13 bases. The CDR3 runs to 15 residues. CDR3: CASSGGVTSTDTQYF. The CDR3 coding sequence is TGCGCCAGCAGTGGAGGGGTCACTAGCACAGATACGCAGTATTTT. The complete variable domain, with remaining parts taken from reference TRBV5-1 and TRBJ2-3, reads KAGVTQTPRYLIKTRGQQVTLSCSPISGHRSVSWYQQTPGQGLQFLFEYFSETQRNKGNFPGRFSGRQFSNSRSEMNVSTLELGDSALYLCASSGGVTSTDTQYFGPGTRLTVL.

This rearrangement joins TRBV15 to TRBJ2-3; 9 nucleotides agree with TRBD2. V shed 0 bases and J 1 base; nucleotides not matched to a gene: 8. The CDR3 has 18 amino acids. Germline V gene sequence: CDR1 LNHNV, CDR2 YYDKDF (reference sequence). The CDR3 sequence: CATSREALLAGGTDTQYF. The CDR3 region has the DNA TGTGCCACCAGCAGAGAAGCGTTGTTAGCGGGGGGCACAGATACGCAGTATTTT.

The V and J genes are TRBV7-9 and TRBJ1-4, with unresolved D. Germline V CDR1 and CDR2: SEHNR, FQNEAQ (reference sequence). V lost 6 bases and J lost 6, with 14 bases in between. CDR3 length: 14 residues. The CDR3 DNA sequence: TGTGCCAGCAGTTCCCAAGATCCGGATGAAAAACTGTTTTTT. Protein product: CASSSQDPDEKLFF.

The rearrangement joins TRBV11-2 to TRBJ2-1, with D possibly TRBD1 on 6 matching bases. Germline-derived CDR1 and CDR2 are SGHAT and FQNNGV. The ends were cut back, 2 bases at V and 7 bases at J, with 15 bases in the middle. CDR3 size: 15 residues. The CDR3 region is CASSLPRQVRNEQFF. The CDR3 DNA sequence: TGTGCCAGCAGCTTACCTAGACAGGTTAGGAATGAGCAGTTCTTC.

The chain joins TRBV10-2 to TRBJ2-7; 12 bases are a match to TRBD1. Germline loops: CDR1 WSHSY, CDR2 SAAADI. The CDR3 runs 14 residues. Unmatched junction bases numbered 3, after V lost 4 bases and J lost 5 bases. The CDR3 sequence is CASSGDRGLDEQYF. For the CDR3, the DNA is TGCGCCAGCAGTGGGGACAGGGGGCTCGACGAGCAGTACTTC.

The rearrangement joins TRBV18 to TRBJ1-3; D is unresolved. Germline V gene lookup returns CDR1 KGHSH and CDR2 LQKENI. Trimming pared 4 bases from V and 2 bases from J, leaving 9 bases between. The CDR3 is 14 amino acids. CDR3 nucleotides: TGTGCCAGCTCACTCAAAGAGACTGGAAACACCATATATTTT. It encodes CASSLKETGNTIYF.

The CDR3 loop is CASSFFSYEQYF. CDR3 sequence (DNA): TGTGCCAGCAGCTTCTTCTCCTACGAGCAGTACTTC. This chain links TRBV7-8 with TRBJ2-7, with no clear D. Trimming stripped 3 bases from V and 0 bases from J, with 3 bases between. The CDR3 runs 12 residues. Germline loops: CDR1 SGHVS, CDR2 FQNEAQ.

The rearrangement joins TRBV27 to TRBJ1-2, with 8 bases fitting TRBD1. This CDR3 has 15 residues. Germline values: CDR1 MNHEY, CDR2 SMNVEV (reference sequence). Trimming took 8 bases from V and 10 from J; bases not matched to a gene: 18. CDR3 sequence reads: CASQPLTGVGSDYTF. The CDR3 region has the DNA TGTGCCAGCCAACCTTTGACAGGGGTCGGTAGTGACTACACCTTC.

This chain connects TRBV6-6 to TRBJ2-7; D is ambiguous. The CDR3 runs to 13 residues. Trimming shortened V by 3 bases and J by 4 bases, and 10 bases separated the two germline ends. The germline gives CDR1 MNHNY, CDR2 SVGAGI (reference sequence). The CDR3 DNA is TGTGCCAGCAGTTATTCCACCCGGTACGAGCAGTACTTC. Translated, it gives CASSYSTRYEQYF.

The chain combines TRBV5-1 with TRBJ2-5; D uncertain. V gave up 1 base and J gave up 4 bases, with 5 bases separating them. The CDR3 is made up of 12 amino acids. The germline gives CDR1 SGHRS, CDR2 YFSETQ. CDR3 nucleotides: TGCGCCAGCAGCTTGACCGGAGAGACCCAGTACTTC. Its protein is CASSLTGETQYF. The full variable domain, its missing parts supplied by reference TRBV5-1 and TRBJ2-5, is KAGVTQTPRYLIKTRGQQVTLSCSPISGHRSVSWYQQTPGQGLQFLFEYFSETQRNKGNFPGRFSGRQFSNSRSEMNVSTLELGDSALYLCASSLTGETQYFGPGTRLLVL.

This rearrangement joins TRBV18 to TRBJ2-7; 7 positions agree with TRBD1. Per the germline V gene, CDR1 is KGHSH and CDR2 is LQKENI. The CDR3 consists of 15 residues. The trim removed 4 bases at V and 2 bases at J, leaving 8 bases unmatched. The CDR3 reads CASSLRQGGAYEQYF. The DNA of the CDR3 is TGTGCCAGCTCACTGCGACAGGGTGGGGCCTACGAGCAGTACTTC.

The chain combines TRBV11-1 with TRBJ2-3; D gene ambiguous. Trimming cost V 0 bases and J 2 bases, with 12 bases left between them. Germline V gene sequence: CDR1 SGHAT, CDR2 FQDESV (reference sequence). The CDR3 is 16 amino acids. In DNA form, the CDR3 reads TGTGCCAGCAGCTTAGCGTCCCTTAATCCCACAGATACGCAGTATTTT. This sequence encodes CASSLASLNPTDTQYF.

The V call is TRBV27, the J call TRBJ1-4, with D possibly TRBD1 on 6 matching bases. The CDR3 runs 14 residues. V lost 3 bases and J 6 bases, leaving 11 bases between the germline ends. Germline V gene lookup returns CDR1 MNHEY and CDR2 SMNVEV (reference sequence). Here the CDR3 DNA reads TGTGCCAGCAGTTTCCGGCAGGGGTATGAAAAACTGTTTTTT. Amino acids: CASSFRQGYEKLFF. Combining the CDR3 with reference TRBV27 and TRBJ1-4 gives the whole variable domain EAQVTQNPRYLITVTGKKLTVTCSQNMNHEYMSWYRQDPGLGLRQIYYSMNVEVTDKGDVPEGYKVSRKEKRNFPLILESPSPNQTSLYFCASSFRQGYEKLFFGSGTQLSVL.